The 4 T cell receptor beta chains reported below all come from one sample, sequenced in a study of blood T cell repertoires in COVID-19. Profiled with immunoSEQ multiplex PCR; TCRdb holds only in-frame clones, not every one. Here the sample spans approximately 350,000 clones, roughly 89% being singletons. The sequencing input was peripheral blood. The receptors were gathered from a woman younger than 35 who had recovered from COVID-19.

The chain has TRBV7-9 and TRBJ1-2; 7 nucleotides line up with TRBD1. V gave up 4 bases and J gave up 2 bases; unmatched junction bases: 16. The germline gives CDR1 SEHNR, CDR2 FQNEAQ (reference sequence). The CDR3 runs to 18 residues. The CDR3 protein is CASSYLTGNLGINYGYTF. In DNA, the CDR3 is TGTGCCAGCAGCTACCTGACAGGGAATTTGGGCATAAACTATGGCTACACCTTC. Based on the CDR3 plus reference TRBV7-9 and TRBJ1-2, the full variable domain is DTGVSQNPRHKITKRGQNVTFRCDPISEHNRLYWYRQTLGQGPEFLTYFQNEAQLEKSRLLSDRFSAERPKGSFSTLEIQRTEQGDSAMYLCASSYLTGNLGINYGYTFGSGTRLTVV.

The chain employs TRBV7-2 and TRBJ2-1; tentatively, D is TRBD2 (5 bases). The CDR3 sequence is 13 residues long. CDR1 is SGHTA and CDR2 is FQGNSA in the germline V gene. Trimming shortened V by 6 bases and J by 9 bases, and 15 bases separated the two germline ends. The CDR3, as DNA: TGTGCCAGCAGGGGAGATGGCGCGTCTGAGCAGTTCTTC. Protein: CASRGDGASEQFF.

The chain couples TRBV19 to TRBJ2-3; TRBD2 aligns across 12 bases. CDR1 is LNHDA and CDR2 is SQIVND in the germline V gene (reference sequence). Germline trimming cut 4 bases from V and 5 bases from J; bases unmatched to any gene: 10. The CDR3 loop spans 17 amino acids. The CDR3 sequence: CASSRLAGAQGGDTQYF. The CDR3 DNA reads as TGTGCCAGTAGTAGACTAGCGGGAGCCCAAGGGGGAGATACGCAGTATTTT.

The chain employs TRBV5-1 and TRBJ2-1, with D possibly TRBD2 on 5 matching bases. Looked up from germline, CDR1 is SGHRS and CDR2 is YFSETQ. V gave up 3 bases and J gave up 0 bases, with 13 bases separating them. This CDR3 comprises 16 residues. As DNA, the CDR3 is TGCGCCAGCAGCTGGGGTAGCGAGAGCTCCTACAATGAGCAGTTCTTC. Amino acids: CASSWGSESSYNEQFF.